This entry lists 22 T cell receptor beta chains sequenced from one sample in a study of low-dose radiotherapy and immunotherapy resistance in tumors. As to time point: before trial treatment. Covering alpha and beta chains, TRAV- and TRBV-specific primers were used for the first-strand cDNA. TCR amplification used around 20 PCR cycles, a constant-region primer and a V-primer adapter. TCRdb reprocessed the reads with MiXCR, giving one entry per CDR3 protein. The sample has around 99,000 distinct CDR3 sequences, more than 8% seen once; the top ten hold 1%. Specimen: PBMCs, collected before treatment. These TCRs come from a male donor with prostate cancer.

This clonotype showed up many times. The chain carries TRBV21-1 and TRBJ2-6. TRBV21-1 is a known pseudogene. This CDR3 region has 16 residues. The CDR3 reads CASISTTRSGANVLTF. The CDR3 region has the DNA TGTGCCAGCATCTCGACCACACGCTCTGGGGCCAACGTCCTGACTTTC.

There are many counts of this clonotype. The genes are TRBV4-2 and TRBJ1-4, with D uncertain. Trimming left V 0 bases short and J 0 bases short, with 5 bases between. Germline CDR1 and CDR2: LGHNA and YNFKEQ. This CDR3 has 15 amino acids. In nucleotides, the CDR3 is TGTGCCAGCAGCCAAGAGGGAGCAACTAATGAAAAACTGTTTTTT. Translating gives CASSQEGATNEKLFF.

This clonotype appeared many times. The J gene is TRBJ2-3, the V gene TRBV9; 8 bases match TRBD1. This CDR3 region has 13 residues. Germline V lookup: CDR1 SGDLS, CDR2 YYNGEE. V lost 8 bases and J lost 2; bases outside the gene matches: 4. The CDR3 DNA is TGTGCCAGACTGACAGGGGACACAGATACGCAGTATTTT. Translation gives CARLTGDTDTQYF. Supplemented by reference TRBV9 and TRBJ2-3, the full variable domain reads DSGVTQTPKHLITATGQRVTLRCSPRSGDLSVYWYQQSLDQGLQFLIQYYNGEERAKGNILERFSAQQFPDLHSELNLSSLELGDSALYFCARLTGDTDTQYFGPGTRLTVL.

Ten or more counts support this clonotype. V usage is TRBV6-2 or TRBV6-3 and J usage is TRBJ2-5; D not resolved. V gave up 6 bases and J gave up 4 bases, with 9 bases separating them. The CDR3 length is 12 residues. Germline V gene lookup returns CDR1 MNHEY and CDR2 SVGEGT. The CDR3 DNA follows: TGTGCCAGCAGCCAACACGGAGAGACCCAGTACTTC. It translates to CASSQHGETQYF.

The J gene is TRBJ2-1, the V gene TRBV12-3 or TRBV12-4; TRBD2 matches 12 bases. The CDR3 length is 17 residues. Trimming removed 5 bases from V and 2 bases from J; junction bases left unmatched: 7. Here the CDR3 reads CASSLTSGSLPYNEQFF. In nucleotides, the CDR3 is TGTGCCAGCAGTCTGACTAGCGGGAGCCTCCCCTACAATGAGCAGTTCTTC.

This clonotype was counted ten times or more. This chain connects TRBV6-2 or TRBV6-3 to TRBJ2-6; D remains ambiguous. The CDR3 totals 14 residues. Trimming took 5 bases from V and 0 from J, leaving 5 bases between them. Germline V CDR1 and CDR2: MNHEY, SVGEGT. The CDR3 region is CASSRGSGANVLTF. DNA for the CDR3: TGTGCCAGCAGTCGAGGCTCTGGGGCCAACGTCCTGACTTTC.

In its sample, this clonotype was seen many times. J is TRBJ2-5 and V is TRBV6-5; D unresolved. The germline gives CDR1 MNHEY, CDR2 SVGAGI. Trimming cost V 5 bases and J 2 bases, with 12 bases left between them. This CDR3 region has 14 residues. The CDR3 DNA reads as TGTGCCAGCAGTGCGTCCGCAATTCAAGAGACCCAGTACTTC. The encoded protein is CASSASAIQETQYF.

The chain recombines TRBV28 with TRBJ2-7, with TRBD2 matching over 11 bases. In germline, CDR1 is MDHEN, CDR2 SYDVKM. Trimming removed 2 bases from V and 1 base from J; junction bases left unmatched: 10. This CDR3 comprises 18 residues. The CDR3 nucleotides read TGTGCCAGCAGTTTACGGCTAGCGGGAGGCTTGTGGTCCTACGAGCAGTACTTC. Its protein product is CASSLRLAGGLWSYEQYF. The whole variable domain, filled in from reference TRBV28 and TRBJ2-7, reads DVKVTQSSRYLVKRTGEKVFLECVQDMDHENMFWYRQDPGLGLRLIYFSYDVKMKEKGDIPEGYSVSREKKERFSLILESASTNQTSMYLCASSLRLAGGLWSYEQYFGPGTRLTVT.

This clonotype was counted a few times. Compared with germline, one end of the junction differs, possibly owing to a read error. The chain couples TRBV4-3 to TRBJ2-7; TRBD1 matches 10 bases. Germline V gives CDR1 LGHNA, CDR2 YSLEER. This CDR3 is built from 16 residues. The CDR3 sequence: CASSQVLGQGPYEQDF. In DNA form, the CDR3 reads TGCGCCAGCAGCCAAGTTTTGGGACAGGGGCCCTACGAGCAGGACTTC.

This clonotype was seen repeatedly, ten times or more. The chain joins TRBV9 to TRBJ2-4; D remains ambiguous. Trimming removed 0 bases at V and 0 bases at J, with 4 bases between. Germline V gives CDR1 SGDLS, CDR2 YYNGEE. This CDR3 is 14 amino acids long. The CDR3 sequence: CASSVGIAKNIQYF. In nucleotides, the CDR3 is TGTGCCAGCAGCGTAGGTATAGCCAAAAACATTCAGTACTTC.

This clonotype came up many times. This chain uses TRBV7-2 with TRBJ2-7; 9 bases map to TRBD2. This CDR3 has 15 residues. J gave up 2 bases and V 5 bases, and 7 bases lay outside the gene matches. Germline loops: CDR1 SGHTA, CDR2 FQGNSA. The CDR3 bases are TGTGCCAGCAGCGAAGCTGCGGGAGGGACCTACGAGCAGTACTTC. Protein product: CASSEAAGGTYEQYF.

This clonotype was recorded at least ten times. This CDR3 reads CAGGLAGGTDTQYF. CDR3 nucleotide sequence: TGTGCCGGTGGACTAGCGGGAGGTACAGATACGCAGTATTTT. The chain is built from TRBV6-2 or TRBV6-3 and TRBJ2-3; 14 nucleotides agree with TRBD2. The trim removed 11 bases at V and 3 bases at J, leaving 4 bases unmatched. CDR1 MNHEY and CDR2 SVGEGT come from the germline V gene. This CDR3 is 14 amino acids long.

As regards this clonotype: Only one base separates this from a far larger clonotype, so it likely reflects a read error. As DNA, the CDR3 is TGTGCCAGCAGCGTAGCAGGGGGAGGGGCGACCCAGTTCTTC. Translation gives CASSVAGGGATQFF. The chain joins TRBV9 to TRBJ2-1; perhaps D is TRBD1 or TRBD2 (7 bases each). V was pared by 0 bases and J by 13 bases, with 17 bases between. Germline V CDR1 and CDR2: SGDLS, YYNGEE. The CDR3 totals 14 residues.

This clonotype was seen ten or more times. V gene TRBV29-1 combines with J gene TRBJ1-4; D not certain. The CDR3 is 14 amino acids. V was clipped by 5 bases and J by 5 bases, with 15 bases between them. Looked up from germline, CDR1 is SQVTM and CDR2 is ANQGSEA. The DNA of the CDR3 is TGCAGCGTTCGAACTACAAGAGAGAATGAAAAACTGTTTTTT. This encodes CSVRTTRENEKLFF. The full variable domain, with the rest looked up from reference TRBV29-1 and TRBJ1-4, is SAVISQKPSRDICQRGTSLTIQCQVDSQVTMMFWYRQQPGQSLTLIATANQGSEATYESGFVIDKFPISRPNLTFSTLTVSNMSPEDSSIYLCSVRTTRENEKLFFGSGTQLSVL.

This clonotype has ten or more counts. The chain links TRBV19 to TRBJ2-5, with D unresolved. From germline, CDR1 is LNHDA and CDR2 SQIVND (reference sequence). CDR3 length: 14 amino acids. Trimming took 4 bases from V and 0 from J, leaving 9 bases between them. The CDR3 DNA is TGTGCCAGTAGTACCGCACCGTACCAAGAGACCCAGTACTTC. This gives the protein CASSTAPYQETQYF.

This clonotype was recorded at least ten times. The chain employs TRBV14 and TRBJ2-7; D unclear. The CDR3 has 14 amino acids. Germline loops: CDR1 SGHDN, CDR2 FVKESK. The V gene lost 0 bases and the J gene lost 3 bases, with 9 bases spanning the gap. CDR3 amino acids: CASSQDLSGYEQYF. The CDR3 DNA is TGTGCCAGCAGCCAAGATCTGTCAGGCTACGAGCAGTACTTC.

This clonotype was counted at least ten times. The CDR3 spells CASTPVLGNTIYF. The CDR3 DNA reads TGTGCCAGTACCCCCGTGTTGGGGAACACCATATATTTT. The chain is built from TRBV19 and TRBJ1-3; D is unresolved. This CDR3 has 13 amino acids. Trimming removed 7 bases at V and 7 bases at J, with 14 bases between. CDR1 and CDR2 from the germline V gene are LNHDA and SQIVND (reference sequence). Filled out from reference TRBV19 and TRBJ1-3, the complete variable domain reads DGGITQSPKYLFRKEGQNVTLSCEQNLNHDAMYWYRQDPGQGLRLIYYSQIVNDFQKGDIAEGYSVSREKKESFPLTVTSAQKNPTAFYLCASTPVLGNTIYFGEGSWLTVV.

Note on this clonotype: A clone one base away is much larger, so this may be a read error. The rearrangement links TRBV3-1 to TRBJ2-1; 8 nucleotides align to TRBD1. The CDR3 is 14 amino acids. The junction had 8 bases not matched to a gene; V was cut back by 3 bases and J by 10 bases. Germline V gene sequence: CDR1 LGHDT, CDR2 YNNKEL (reference sequence). Written as DNA, the CDR3 is TGTGCCAGCAGCCATGGGGACAGGCCTGGCGAGCAGTTCTTC. Translating it yields CASSHGDRPGEQFF.

The gene calls are TRBV5-1 and TRBJ2-5; D gene unclear. The CDR3 length is 14 residues. Germline lookup yields CDR1 SGHRS and CDR2 YFSETQ. Trimming removed 0 bases from V and 3 bases from J, with 9 bases in between. CDR3 region: CASSLGTTKETQYF. For the CDR3, the DNA is TGCGCCAGCAGCTTGGGTACAACGAAAGAGACCCAGTACTTC.

This clonotype was recorded many times. The chain employs TRBV29-1 and TRBJ2-1; 13 bases fit TRBD2. The CDR3 is 17 amino acids. Germline V CDR1 and CDR2: SQVTM, ANQGSEA. After removal of 1 base from V and 9 bases from J, the junction contained 12 bases not matched to a gene. This CDR3 reads CSVEGTSGRGRGGEQFF. CDR3 coding DNA: TGCAGCGTTGAAGGGACTAGCGGGAGAGGTCGGGGAGGTGAGCAGTTCTTC.

This clonotype appeared a single time. This chain links TRBV24-1 with TRBJ2-7; 8 bases agree with TRBD2. The germline V gene encodes CDR1 KGHDR and CDR2 SFDVKD. The CDR3 consists of 16 residues. The V gene end was trimmed by 5 bases and the J gene end by 0 bases; junction bases not matched to a gene: 8. CDR3: CATSGGIAGSSYEQYF. In DNA form, the CDR3 reads TGTGCCACCAGTGGGGGCATAGCGGGGAGCTCCTACGAGCAGTACTTC.

Worth noting for this clonotype: A far larger clone is one base from this, pointing to a likely read error. Lacking the conserved final phenylalanine or tryptophan, this CDR3 likely reflects a read error. It is unclear where the CDR3 begins or ends on the DNA, so no DNA is shown, and the CDR3 is as TCRdb lists it. The chain joins TRBV4-1 to TRBJ2-3; the table calls TRBD1, which could not be checked here. CDR1 is MGHRA, CDR2 YSYEKL, per germline. The CDR3 is 14 amino acids in total, end residues counted. CDR3 loop: CASSHLQGPETQYY.